These T cell receptor beta chains were read from a single sample in a study of shared clonotypes between healthy human individuals. TCRdb's table, derived via immunoSEQ multiplex PCR, lists solely in-frame clones and lacks some. This table has 450,000 to 500,000 clones, roughly 80% appearing once. The sample taken for sequencing was PBMCs. The receptors originated from a woman between 35 and 50 years old in good health. Some clones in this sample may be carry-over from other donors' samples. Both conserved end residues are part of each CDR3. Fields, in order: D gene, clone size, J gene, V gene, CDR3 protein, CDR3 DNA. The D gene is left open where the match is weak. Clone size appears in some rows only: once, few, many, or a class for an expanded clone.

TRBD1	-	TRBJ2-3	TRBV6-5	CASRDRSFTDTQYF	TGTGCCAGCAGGGACAGGAGCTTCACAGATACGCAGTATTTT
TRBD1	-	TRBJ2-5	TRBV7-7	CASSEGQVQETQYF	TGTGCCAGCAGCGAGGGACAGGTGCAAGAGACCCAGTACTTC
TRBD1	-	TRBJ1-3	TRBV2	CASRASQGAVGNTIYF	TGTGCCAGCAGGGCCTCACAGGGGGCTGTTGGAAACACCATATATTTT
-	-	TRBJ2-1	TRBV10-1	CASSESAGTYNEQFF	TGCGCCAGCAGTGAGTCGGCAGGGACCTACAATGAGCAGTTCTTC
-	-	TRBJ1-1	TRBV21-1	CASSNRTVGEAFF	TGTGCCAGCAGCAACCGGACAGTGGGGGAAGCTTTCTTT
-	-	TRBJ2-3	TRBV9	CASSPTAQSTDTQYF	TGTGCCAGCAGCCCTACGGCCCAAAGCACAGATACGCAGTATTTT
-	-	TRBJ2-7	TRBV6-5	CASRTRQEVYEQYF	TGTGCCAGCCGAACTAGACAGGAGGTCTACGAGCAGTACTTC
-	many	TRBJ2-2	TRBV18	CASSPPRDTGELFF	TGTGCCAGCTCACCACCGAGAGACACCGGGGAGCTGTTTTTT
-	-	TRBJ2-2	TRBV5-4	CASSLDGTNTGELFF	TGTGCCAGCAGCTTGGACGGGACGAACACCGGGGAGCTGTTTTTT
-	-	TRBJ2-5	TRBV5-6	CASSLTNQETQYF	TGTGCCAGCAGCCTCACCAACCAAGAGACCCAGTACTTC
-	few	TRBJ2-7	TRBV28	CASSSHGRKPYEQYF	TGTGCCAGCAGTTCCCACGGGAGAAAGCCCTACGAGCAGTACTTC
-	-	TRBJ2-2	TRBV7-9	CASSPGTVTGELFF	TGTGCCAGCAGCCCTGGGACCGTCACCGGGGAGCTGTTTTTT
-	-	TRBJ2-1	TRBV29-1	CSVVGVMSYNEQFF	TGCAGCGTTGTAGGGGTCATGTCCTACAATGAGCAGTTCTTC
-	-	TRBJ2-5	TRBV10-2	CATLRTRHQETQYF	TGCGCCACCCTGCGCACTAGGCACCAAGAGACCCAGTACTTC
TRBD1	-	TRBJ1-4	TRBV28	CASSPDRGGSEKLFF	TGTGCCAGCAGTCCGGACAGGGGAGGGAGTGAAAAACTGTTTTTT
-	once	TRBJ1-1	TRBV18	CASSPNTNTEAFF	TGTGCCAGCTCACCAAATACGAACACTGAAGCTTTCTTT
-	-	TRBJ2-6	TRBV5-1	CASSPTSSSGANVLTF	TGCGCCAGCAGCCCAACCAGCAGCTCTGGGGCCAACGTCCTGACTTTC
-	-	TRBJ2-2	TRBV9	CASSPWVVSDTGELFF	TGTGCCAGCAGCCCATGGGTCGTTTCAGACACCGGGGAGCTGTTTTTT
TRBD2	-	TRBJ2-7	TRBV7-9	CASSLVLAGGPYEQYF	TGTGCCAGCAGCTTAGTTCTAGCGGGAGGGCCATACGAGCAGTACTTC
TRBD1	few	TRBJ2-3	TRBV9	CASSVREGGGDTQYF	TGTGCCAGCAGCGTAAGAGAAGGGGGCGGTGATACGCAGTATTTT
-	-	TRBJ2-7	TRBV18	CASSPPGINHEQYF	TGTGCCAGCTCCCCCCCTGGGATTAACCACGAGCAGTACTTC
TRBD2	-	TRBJ2-5	TRBV6-5	CASTASGGGETQYF	TGTGCCAGCACCGCTAGCGGAGGCGGTGAGACCCAGTACTTC
-	-	TRBJ2-3	TRBV18	CASSEILGSDTQYF	TGTGCCAGCTCAGAAATCTTGGGGTCAGATACGCAGTATTTT
-	-	TRBJ2-2	TRBV11-2	CASSSGQRSTGELFF	TGTGCCAGCAGCTCCGGACAGAGAAGCACCGGGGAGCTGTTTTTT
-	once	TRBJ2-7	TRBV29-1	CSVVLATSSYEQYF	TGCAGCGTTGTGTTAGCGACTAGCTCCTACGAGCAGTACTTC
TRBD2	-	TRBJ2-7	TRBV5-1	CASSLEQTSGYLYEQYF	TGCGCCAGCAGCTTGGAGCAGACTAGCGGTTACCTCTACGAGCAGTACTTC
TRBD2	-	TRBJ2-3	TRBV28	CASSQAGSTDTQYF	TGTGCCAGCAGCCAAGCGGGGAGCACAGATACGCAGTATTTT
-	-	TRBJ2-1	TRBV6-5	CASTFPGGVEQFF	TGTGCCAGCACCTTTCCCGGCGGAGTTGAGCAGTTCTTC
TRBD2	-	TRBJ2-1	TRBV11-2	CASSSSGSGHNEQFF	TGTGCCAGCAGCTCCAGCGGGAGCGGTCACAATGAGCAGTTCTTC
-	-	TRBJ2-3	TRBV25-1	CASSVVGADTQYF	TGTGCCAGCAGTGTGGTCGGTGCAGATACGCAGTATTTT
TRBD1	-	TRBJ2-7	TRBV5-1	CASEPGTGGDEQYF	TGCGCCAGCGAACCCGGGACAGGGGGCGACGAGCAGTACTTC
-	-	TRBJ2-2	TRBV29-1	CSVLLDPLAGELFF	TGCAGCGTTCTTCTAGATCCCCTGGCCGGGGAGCTGTTTTTT
-	few	TRBJ2-7	TRBV15	CATSRDFGEQYF	TGTGCCACCAGCAGAGATTTTGGGGAGCAGTACTTC
-	few	TRBJ1-4	TRBV30	CAWSSGVSATNEKLFF	TGTGCCTGGAGTTCGGGGGTTAGTGCAACTAATGAAAAACTGTTTTTT
TRBD1	-	TRBJ2-7	TRBV6-1	CASNTDRARVYEQYF	TGTGCCAGCAACACCGACAGGGCGAGGGTTTACGAGCAGTACTTC
TRBD1	-	TRBJ1-2	TRBV6-4	CASSRDRWNGYTF	TGTGCCAGCAGCCGGGACAGGTGGAACGGCTACACCTTC
TRBD1	-	TRBJ2-7	TRBV2	CASSEAGTGVYEQYF	TGTGCCAGCAGTGAAGCAGGGACAGGGGTCTACGAGCAGTACTTC
TRBD2	-	TRBJ2-1	TRBV5-1	CASSLEASGSSYNEQFF	TGCGCCAGCAGCCTAGAGGCTAGCGGGAGTTCCTACAATGAGCAGTTCTTC
-	-	TRBJ2-3	TRBV9	CASSTRGRGPDTQYF	TGTGCCAGCAGCACCCGCGGACGCGGCCCAGATACGCAGTATTTT
TRBD2	-	TRBJ2-1	TRBV6-4	CASSDGGGSYNEQFF	TGTGCCAGCAGTGACGGGGGGGGGTCCTACAATGAGCAGTTCTTC
TRBD1	-	TRBJ2-1	TRBV11-3	CASSRGQPNEQFF	TGTGCCAGCAGCCGGGGACAGCCCAATGAGCAGTTCTTC
-	-	TRBJ1-5	TRBV6-6	CASSYSEVFRQPQHF	TGTGCCAGCAGTTACTCGGAAGTCTTTCGTCAGCCCCAGCATTTT
-	-	TRBJ2-7	TRBV6-1	CASSEGLAREQYF	TGTGCCAGCAGTGAAGGGCTAGCGAGGGAGCAGTACTTC
TRBD2	-	TRBJ2-7	TRBV7-2	CASSLREGAYEQYF	TGTGCCAGCAGCTTGCGGGAGGGGGCTTACGAGCAGTACTTC
-	-	TRBJ2-1	TRBV28	CASSQSMAPGVDEQFF	TGTGCCAGCAGTCAATCAATGGCCCCGGGAGTGGATGAGCAGTTCTTC
-	-	TRBJ1-5	TRBV7-8	CASSQARRIHQPQHF	TGTGCCAGCAGCCAGGCCAGGAGAATTCATCAGCCCCAGCATTTT
TRBD1	-	TRBJ2-7	TRBV28	CASSLKDRRGYEQYF	TGTGCCAGCAGTTTAAAGGACAGGCGAGGCTACGAGCAGTACTTC
TRBD2	-	TRBJ2-1	TRBV10-3	CAISENPGLAGSSSYNEQFF	TGTGCCATCAGTGAGAACCCGGGACTAGCAGGATCCAGCTCCTACAATGAGCAGTTCTTC
TRBD2	-	TRBJ2-7	TRBV15	CATSPTSGLFYEQYF	TGTGCCACCAGCCCAACTAGCGGCCTTTTCTACGAGCAGTACTTC
TRBD1	once	TRBJ2-7	TRBV29-1	CSVGKGASEQYF	TGCAGCGTTGGAAAGGGGGCCAGCGAGCAGTACTTC
TRBD2	-	TRBJ2-7	TRBV13	CASSFGGSYEQYF	TGTGCCAGCAGCTTCGGCGGGAGCTACGAGCAGTACTTC
-	once	TRBJ2-2	TRBV4-3	CASSQDTTWGGELFF	TGCGCCAGCAGCCAAGATACTACCTGGGGTGGGGAGCTGTTTTTT
TRBD1	few	TRBJ2-3	TRBV29-1	CSVEAWDRGTDTQYF	TGCAGCGTTGAAGCCTGGGACAGGGGGACAGATACGCAGTATTTT
-	-	TRBJ2-5	TRBV28	CASSLWGQETQYF	TGTGCCAGCAGTTTGTGGGGGCAAGAGACCCAGTACTTC
TRBD2	-	TRBJ2-7	TRBV28	CASSFLVGEGSYEQYF	TGTGCCAGCAGTTTCTTAGTGGGGGAGGGAAGCTACGAGCAGTACTTC
TRBD2	-	TRBJ2-7	TRBV7-2	CASSLARVGEGEQYF	TGTGCCAGCAGCTTAGCGAGGGTAGGGGAGGGCGAGCAGTACTTC
-	-	TRBJ2-2	TRBV12-1	CASGILELFF	TGTGCCAGCGGAATTTTGGAGCTGTTTTTT
-	-	TRBJ1-2	TRBV28	CASRQGRGGYTF	TGTGCCAGCAGGCAAGGGCGGGGTGGCTACACCTTC
-	-	TRBJ1-5	TRBV6-5	CASSMTDSNQPQHF	TGTGCCAGCAGTATGACAGATAGCAATCAGCCCCAGCATTTT
TRBD1	-	TRBJ2-7	TRBV4-2	CASSQDTGTGSYEQYF	TGTGCCAGCAGCCAAGATACGGGGACAGGCAGCTACGAGCAGTACTTC